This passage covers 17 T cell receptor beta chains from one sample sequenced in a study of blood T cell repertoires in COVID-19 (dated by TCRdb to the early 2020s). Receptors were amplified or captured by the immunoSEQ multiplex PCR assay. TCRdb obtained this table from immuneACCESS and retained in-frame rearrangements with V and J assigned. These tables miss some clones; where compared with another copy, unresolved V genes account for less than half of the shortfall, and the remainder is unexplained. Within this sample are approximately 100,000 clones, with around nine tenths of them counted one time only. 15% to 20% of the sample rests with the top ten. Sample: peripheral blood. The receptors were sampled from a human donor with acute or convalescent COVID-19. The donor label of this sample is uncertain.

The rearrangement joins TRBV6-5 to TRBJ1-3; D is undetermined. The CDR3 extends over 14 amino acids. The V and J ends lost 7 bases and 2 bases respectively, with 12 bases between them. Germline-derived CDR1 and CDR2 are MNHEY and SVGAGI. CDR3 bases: TGTGCCAGCAAAACAGTTGGCACTGGAAACACCATATATTTT. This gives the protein CASKTVGTGNTIYF.

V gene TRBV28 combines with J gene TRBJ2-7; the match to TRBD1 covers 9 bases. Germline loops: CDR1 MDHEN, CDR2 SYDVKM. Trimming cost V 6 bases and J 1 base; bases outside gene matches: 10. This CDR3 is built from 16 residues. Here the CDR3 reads CASRRPGQGRSYEQYF. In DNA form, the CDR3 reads TGTGCCAGCAGACGACCAGGACAGGGGAGATCCTACGAGCAGTACTTC.

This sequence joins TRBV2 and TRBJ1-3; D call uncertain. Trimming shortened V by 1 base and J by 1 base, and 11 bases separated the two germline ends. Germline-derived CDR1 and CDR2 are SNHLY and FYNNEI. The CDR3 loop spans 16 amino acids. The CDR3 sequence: CASSEVGSRSGNTIYF. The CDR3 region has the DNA TGTGCCAGCAGTGAAGTCGGGAGCCGATCTGGAAACACCATATATTTT.

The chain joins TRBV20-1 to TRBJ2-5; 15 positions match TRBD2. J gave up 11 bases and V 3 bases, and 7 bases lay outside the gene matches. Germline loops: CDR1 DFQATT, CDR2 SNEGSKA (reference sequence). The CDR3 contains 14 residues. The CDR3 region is CSASVGTSGGQQYF. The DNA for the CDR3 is TGCAGTGCTAGTGTGGGGACTAGCGGGGGGCAACAGTACTTC.

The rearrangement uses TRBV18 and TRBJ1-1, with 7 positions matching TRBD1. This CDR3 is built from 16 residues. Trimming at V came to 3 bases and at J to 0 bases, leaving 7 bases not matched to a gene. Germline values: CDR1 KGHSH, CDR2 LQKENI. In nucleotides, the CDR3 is TGTGCCAGCTCACCCGGGCGACAGGGCATGAACACTGAAGCTTTCTTT. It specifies CASSPGRQGMNTEAFF.

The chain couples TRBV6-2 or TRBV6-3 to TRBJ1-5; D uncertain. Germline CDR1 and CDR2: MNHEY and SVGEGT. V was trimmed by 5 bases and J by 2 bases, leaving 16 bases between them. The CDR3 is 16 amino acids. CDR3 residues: CASSRLLSRGNQPQHF. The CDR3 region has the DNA TGTGCCAGCAGTCGCCTTTTATCTCGGGGCAATCAGCCCCAGCATTTT.

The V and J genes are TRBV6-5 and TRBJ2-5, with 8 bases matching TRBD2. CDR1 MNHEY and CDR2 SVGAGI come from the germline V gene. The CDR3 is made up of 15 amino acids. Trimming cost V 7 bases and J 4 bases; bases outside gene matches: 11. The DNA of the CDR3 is TGTGCCAGCACTCCAGCCGGGCTAGCGGGAGAGACCCAGTACTTC. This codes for CASTPAGLAGETQYF.

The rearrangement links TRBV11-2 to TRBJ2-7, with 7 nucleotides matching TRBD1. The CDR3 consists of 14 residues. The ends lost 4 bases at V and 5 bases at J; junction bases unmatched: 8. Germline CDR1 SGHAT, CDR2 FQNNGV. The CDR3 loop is CASSSAGGSDEQYF. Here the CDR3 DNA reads TGTGCCAGCAGCTCGGCAGGGGGTAGCGACGAGCAGTACTTC.

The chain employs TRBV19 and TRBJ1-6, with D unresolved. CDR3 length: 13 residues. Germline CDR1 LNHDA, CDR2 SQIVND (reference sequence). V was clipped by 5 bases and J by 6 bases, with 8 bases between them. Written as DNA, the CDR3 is TGTGCCAGTAGTTTATCCCTTAATTCACCCCTCCACTTT. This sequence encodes CASSLSLNSPLHF.

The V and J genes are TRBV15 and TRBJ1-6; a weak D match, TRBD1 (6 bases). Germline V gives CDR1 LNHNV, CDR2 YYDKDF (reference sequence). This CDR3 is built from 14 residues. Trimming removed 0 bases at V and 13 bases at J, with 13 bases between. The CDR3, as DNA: TGTGCCACCAGCAGAGATGGACAGAGCCCTCCCCTCCACTTT. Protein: CATSRDGQSPPLHF.

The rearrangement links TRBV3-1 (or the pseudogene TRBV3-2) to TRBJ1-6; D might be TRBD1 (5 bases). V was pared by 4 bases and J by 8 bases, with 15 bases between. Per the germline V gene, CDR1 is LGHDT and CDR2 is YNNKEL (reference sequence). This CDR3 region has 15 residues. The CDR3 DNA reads TGTGCCAGCAGCCCATCAGGGAGGTCGGATTCACCCCTCCACTTT. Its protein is CASSPSGRSDSPLHF.

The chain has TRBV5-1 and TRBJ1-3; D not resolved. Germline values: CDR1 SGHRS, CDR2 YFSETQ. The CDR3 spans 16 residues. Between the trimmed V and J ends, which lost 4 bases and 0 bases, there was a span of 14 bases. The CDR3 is CASSVGRLYSGNTIYF. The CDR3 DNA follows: TGCGCCAGCAGCGTCGGTAGACTTTACTCTGGAAACACCATATATTTT.

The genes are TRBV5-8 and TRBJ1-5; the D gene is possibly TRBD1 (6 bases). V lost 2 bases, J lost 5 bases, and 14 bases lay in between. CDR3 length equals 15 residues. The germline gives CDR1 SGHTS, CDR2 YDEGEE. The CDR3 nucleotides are TGTGCCAGCAGCTTCCGGACAGTTTTTCATCAGCCCCAGCATTTT. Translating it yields CASSFRTVFHQPQHF.

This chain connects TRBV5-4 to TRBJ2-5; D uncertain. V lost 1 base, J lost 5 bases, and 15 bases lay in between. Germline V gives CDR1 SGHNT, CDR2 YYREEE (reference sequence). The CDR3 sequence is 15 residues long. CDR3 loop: CASSLRWSPGETQYF. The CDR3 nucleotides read TGTGCCAGCAGCTTGCGGTGGTCTCCCGGGGAGACCCAGTACTTC.

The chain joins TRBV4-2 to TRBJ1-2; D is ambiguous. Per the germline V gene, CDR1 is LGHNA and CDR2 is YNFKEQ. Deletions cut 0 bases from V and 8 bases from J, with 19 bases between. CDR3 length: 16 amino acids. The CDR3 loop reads CASSQDFTNPFGGYTF. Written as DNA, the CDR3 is TGTGCCAGCAGCCAAGATTTTACTAACCCGTTTGGGGGCTACACCTTC.

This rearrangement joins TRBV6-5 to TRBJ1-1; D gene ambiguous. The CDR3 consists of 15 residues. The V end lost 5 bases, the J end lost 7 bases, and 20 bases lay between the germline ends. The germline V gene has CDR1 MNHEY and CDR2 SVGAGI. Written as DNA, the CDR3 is TGTGCCAGCAGTCATGATCCTTCAGGTGAAGGTGAAGCTTTCTTT. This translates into CASSHDPSGEGEAFF.

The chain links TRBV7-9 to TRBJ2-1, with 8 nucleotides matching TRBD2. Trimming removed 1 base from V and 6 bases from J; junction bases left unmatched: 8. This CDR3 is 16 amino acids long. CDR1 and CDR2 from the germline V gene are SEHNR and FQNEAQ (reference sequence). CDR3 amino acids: CASSLDTGLVTNEQFF. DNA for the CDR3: TGTGCCAGCAGCTTAGACACGGGACTAGTCACCAATGAGCAGTTCTTC.